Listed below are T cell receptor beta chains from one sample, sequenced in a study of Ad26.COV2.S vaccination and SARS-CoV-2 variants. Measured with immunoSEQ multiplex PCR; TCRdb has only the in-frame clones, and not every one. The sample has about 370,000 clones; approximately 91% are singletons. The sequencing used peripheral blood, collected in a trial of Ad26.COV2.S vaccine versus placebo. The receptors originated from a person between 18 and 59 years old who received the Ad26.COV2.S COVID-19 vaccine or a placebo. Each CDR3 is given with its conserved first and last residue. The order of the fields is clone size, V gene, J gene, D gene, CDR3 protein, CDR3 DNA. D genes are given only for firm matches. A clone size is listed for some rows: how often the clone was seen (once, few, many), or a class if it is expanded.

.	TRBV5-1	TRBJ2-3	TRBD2	CASRSAGGHKTEITDTQYF	TGCGCCAGCAGGTCTGCGGGGGGGCACAAGACAGAAATCACAGATACGCAGTATTTT
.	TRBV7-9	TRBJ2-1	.	CASSLWGVNEQFF	TGTGCCAGCAGCTTATGGGGGGTAAATGAGCAGTTCTTC
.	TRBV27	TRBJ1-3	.	CASSLGRGPGNTIYF	TGTGCCAGCAGTTTAGGCAGGGGACCTGGAAACACCATATATTTT
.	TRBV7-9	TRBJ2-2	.	CASSSDHTRTTGELFF	TGTGCCAGCAGCTCGGACCATACCCGGACCACCGGGGAGCTGTTTTTT
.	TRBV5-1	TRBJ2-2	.	CASSVMVGGELFF	TGCGCCAGCAGCGTAATGGTTGGCGGGGAGCTGTTTTTT
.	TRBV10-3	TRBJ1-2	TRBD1	CAISGDRLYGYTF	TGTGCCATCAGTGGGGACAGGCTCTATGGCTACACCTTC
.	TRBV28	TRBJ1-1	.	CASSLDPTRGAFF	TGTGCCAGCAGCCTTGACCCGACCCGGGGGGCTTTCTTT
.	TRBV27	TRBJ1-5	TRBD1	CASRTGGSHQPQHF	TGTGCCAGCAGAACAGGGGGTTCCCATCAGCCCCAGCATTTT
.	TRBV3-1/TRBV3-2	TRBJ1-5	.	CASSQAMGGGQPQHF	TGTGCCAGCAGCCAAGCCATGGGGGGTGGCCAGCCCCAGCATTTT
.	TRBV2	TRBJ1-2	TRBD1	CASSPDRAGQGYTF	TGTGCCAGCAGTCCGGACAGGGCGGGTCAGGGCTACACCTTC
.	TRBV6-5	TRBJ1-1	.	CASSYGGPNTEAFF	TGTGCCAGCAGTTACGGAGGGCCGAACACTGAAGCTTTCTTT
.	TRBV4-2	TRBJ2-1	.	CASSQSPLAETYNEQFF	TGTGCCAGCAGCCAATCGCCCTTAGCGGAGACCTACAATGAGCAGTTCTTC
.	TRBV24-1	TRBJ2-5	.	CATSGGEETQYF	TGTGCCACCAGTGGGGGAGAGGAGACCCAGTACTTC
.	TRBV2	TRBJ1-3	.	CASSDQGRPGNTIYF	TGTGCCAGCAGTGATCAGGGCAGGCCTGGAAACACCATATATTTT
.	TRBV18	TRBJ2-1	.	CASSLGHNEQFF	TGTGCCAGCTCACTTGGCCACAATGAGCAGTTCTTC
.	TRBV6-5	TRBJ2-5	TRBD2	CASSKGTSGRETQYF	TGTGCCAGCAGTAAGGGGACTAGCGGGAGAGAGACCCAGTACTTC
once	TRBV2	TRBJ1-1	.	CASSLRQDTEAFF	TGTGCCAGCAGCCTAAGGCAGGACACTGAAGCTTTCTTT
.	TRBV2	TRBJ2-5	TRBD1	CASSWDSFETQYF	TGTGCCAGCAGTTGGGACAGTTTTGAGACCCAGTACTTC
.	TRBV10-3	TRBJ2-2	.	CAINSPNTGELFF	TGTGCCATCAACTCCCCGAACACCGGGGAGCTGTTTTTT
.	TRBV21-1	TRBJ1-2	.	CASSKARGEGGGGYTF	TGTGCCAGCAGCAAAGCGCGGGGTGAAGGGGGCGGAGGCTACACCTTC
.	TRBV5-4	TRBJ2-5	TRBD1	CASSPRTGNSQETQYF	TGTGCCAGCAGCCCGCGGACAGGGAATTCCCAAGAGACCCAGTACTTC
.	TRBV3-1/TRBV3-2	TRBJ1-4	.	CASSQVVGRNEKLFF	TGTGCCAGCAGCCAAGTTGTGGGGAGGAATGAAAAACTGTTTTTT
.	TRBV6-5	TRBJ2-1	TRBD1	CASRDRGSSYNEQFF	TGTGCCAGCAGAGACAGGGGCAGCTCCTACAATGAGCAGTTCTTC
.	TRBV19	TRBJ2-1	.	CASSIGGGGMDGEQFF	TGTGCCAGTAGTATAGGCGGGGGCGGAATGGATGGTGAGCAGTTCTTC
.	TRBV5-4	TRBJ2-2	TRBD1	CASSPPRQGNTGELFF	TGTGCCAGCAGCCCCCCCCGACAGGGAAACACCGGGGAGCTGTTTTTT
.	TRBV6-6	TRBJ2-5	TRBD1	CASSYFTRGRRETQYF	TGTGCCAGCAGTTACTTTACCAGGGGGCGGAGAGAGACCCAGTACTTC
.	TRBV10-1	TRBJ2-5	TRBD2	CASSESVAGAETQYF	TGCGCCAGCAGTGAGTCGGTAGCGGGGGCCGAGACCCAGTACTTC
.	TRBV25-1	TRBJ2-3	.	CASSKGQGLSTDTQYF	TGTGCCAGCAGTAAAGGCCAGGGACTGAGCACAGATACGCAGTATTTT
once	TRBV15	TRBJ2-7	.	CATSKTPQDREGREQYF	TGTGCCACCAGTAAAACCCCCCAGGACAGGGAGGGACGTGAGCAGTACTTC
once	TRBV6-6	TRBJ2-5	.	CASSYSTPSETQYF	TGTGCCAGCAGTTACTCGACACCCTCAGAGACCCAGTACTTC
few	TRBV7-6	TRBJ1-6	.	CASSSSLNSPLHF	TGTGCCAGCAGCTCAAGCCTCAATTCACCCCTCCACTTT
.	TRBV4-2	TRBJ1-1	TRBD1	CASSQDGQAGPEAFF	TGTGCCAGCAGCCAAGATGGACAGGCGGGGCCTGAAGCTTTCTTT
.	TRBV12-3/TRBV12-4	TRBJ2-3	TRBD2	CASRIPGGETQYF	TGTGCCAGCAGAATACCGGGGGGGGAAACGCAGTATTTT